A single sample is the source of the 29 T cell receptor beta chains below, sequenced in a study of blood T cell repertoires in COVID-19. This table comes from immunoSEQ multiplex PCR, and its TCRdb copy is limited to in-frame clones, with some not included. The data show about 57,000 clones, about 90% seen once. Sequences were obtained from peripheral blood. The source is a human donor in a cohort sampled during active COVID-19.

The chain links TRBV29-1 to TRBJ2-5, with a tentative D call TRBD1 (6 bases). Germline assignment: CDR1 SQVTM and CDR2 ANQGSEA. The V end was cut by 8 bases, the J end by 5 bases, with 18 bases between. The CDR3 length is 13 residues. The CDR3 sequence is CSSTGTNVETQYF. Written as DNA, the CDR3 is TGCAGCTCGACCGGGACAAACGTGGAGACCCAGTACTTC.

This clone was seen a few times. The rearrangement links TRBV19 to TRBJ2-7, with 10 bases that match TRBD2. This CDR3 region has 14 residues. Germline CDR1 reads LNHDA; CDR2 reads SQIVND (reference sequence). V shed 3 bases, J shed 2 bases, and the junction held 1 base outside the gene matches. The DNA for the CDR3 is TGTGCCAGTAGTATTAGCGGGGGGACCTACGAGCAGTACTTC. Protein: CASSISGGTYEQYF.

This clone was seen a single time. J is TRBJ2-2 and V is TRBV4-2, with 8 bases matching TRBD2. The J segment lost 0 bases and the V segment lost 8 bases, leaving 5 bases of the junction unmatched. Germline CDR1 LGHNA, CDR2 YNFKEQ. CDR3 length: 15 amino acids. The CDR3 loop is CASARSGANTGELFF. CDR3 coding DNA: TGTGCCAGCGCCCGTAGCGGGGCGAACACCGGGGAGCTGTTTTTT.

The chain carries TRBV19 and TRBJ2-2, with TRBD2 as a possible D gene (5 bases). The CDR3 loop spans 15 amino acids. Germline CDR1 reads LNHDA; CDR2 reads SQIVND (reference sequence). V was trimmed by 1 base and J by 7 bases, leaving 13 bases between them. CDR3 coding DNA: TGTGCCAGTAGTATAGCCGAGGGAGTAGGCGGGGAGCTGTTTTTT. Translating gives CASSIAEGVGGELFF.

The V call is TRBV6-2 or TRBV6-3, the J call TRBJ1-1, with 9 bases fitting TRBD1. The junction had 5 bases not matched to a gene; V was cut back by 5 bases and J by 1 base. The germline V gene encodes CDR1 MNHEY and CDR2 SVGEGT. The CDR3 is made up of 15 amino acids. CDR3 sequence: CASSRWTGANTEAFF. The CDR3 bases are TGTGCCAGCAGTCGCTGGACAGGGGCGAACACTGAAGCTTTCTTT.

This clone was seen a single time. The chain combines TRBV23-1 with TRBJ2-1, with D possibly TRBD1 on 6 matching bases. TRBV23-1 is known as an ORF, though its function is uncertain. This CDR3 comprises 17 residues. Trimming left V 4 bases short and J 0 bases short, with 16 bases between. The CDR3 sequence is CASSPKRGFFSYNEQFF. CDR3 DNA sequence: TGCGCCAGCAGTCCCAAAAGGGGGTTCTTCTCCTACAATGAGCAGTTCTTC.

The chain couples TRBV21-1 to TRBJ1-5; the table gives TRBD1 as D, unverified against the DNA. TRBV21-1 is marked as a pseudogene. This CDR3 contains 19 residues. CDR3 residues: CASSTHRTAHKGGNQPQHF. The CDR3 bases are TGTGCCAGCAGCACCCACAGAACGGCTCACAAGGGGGGCAATCAGCCCCAGCATTTT.

This chain connects TRBV11-2 to TRBJ2-1; 8 nucleotides align to TRBD2. The CDR3 spans 18 residues. J was trimmed by 6 bases and V by 1 base; bases with no gene match: 14. CDR1 SGHAT and CDR2 FQNNGV come from the germline V gene. CDR3 bases: TGTGCCAGCAGCTTAGGCGTTCTGGCGGGGGGCGTCGGCAATGAGCAGTTCTTC. Protein: CASSLGVLAGGVGNEQFF.

The chain links TRBV27 to TRBJ1-2; D gene ambiguous. Germline lookup yields CDR1 MNHEY and CDR2 SMNVEV (reference sequence). V was cut by 2 bases and J by 9 bases, with 16 bases left in between. This CDR3 is 14 amino acids long. The CDR3 coding sequence is TGTGCCAGCAGTTTAGCTCCGGGTTTTGGTAGCTACACCTTC. Translating gives CASSLAPGFGSYTF.

The chain joins TRBV29-1 to TRBJ1-2; D possibly corresponds to TRBD1 (6 bases). The V gene's germline CDR1 is SQVTM and CDR2 ANQGSEA. Trimming stripped 3 bases from V and 5 bases from J, with 13 bases between. The CDR3 contains 13 residues. CDR3 region: CSVEMTGGYGYTF. The DNA of the CDR3 is TGCAGCGTTGAGATGACAGGCGGGTATGGCTACACCTTC.

V gene TRBV5-1 combines with J gene TRBJ2-1, with a weak D call TRBD1 (6 bases). Trimming cost V 4 bases and J 9 bases, with 14 bases left between them. CDR1 is SGHRS and CDR2 is YFSETQ in the germline V gene. The CDR3 is 13 amino acids. The CDR3 region has the DNA TGCGCCAGCAGCCGATGGACAGACCTTGAGCAGTTCTTC. This gives the protein CASSRWTDLEQFF.

This chain links TRBV5-6 with TRBJ1-3; a weak D match, TRBD1 (5 bases). Germline-derived CDR1 and CDR2 are SGHDT and YYEEEE. The CDR3 consists of 15 residues. The germline V and J ends were trimmed by 4 bases and 0 bases, with 11 bases remaining between them. CDR3 bases: TGTGCCAGCAGCCCGCGACAGAGCTCTGGAAACACCATATATTTT. This encodes CASSPRQSSGNTIYF.

This clone has only one observation. The V gene is TRBV18, the J gene TRBJ2-4, with 7 bases aligning to TRBD1. Unmatched junction bases numbered 3, after V lost 3 bases and J lost 1 base. This CDR3 is built from 15 residues. CDR1 is KGHSH and CDR2 is LQKENI in the germline V gene. CDR3 nucleotide sequence: TGTGCCAGCTCACCTGGCAGGGGGGCCAAAAACATTCAGTACTTC. The encoded protein is CASSPGRGAKNIQYF.

This clone appeared a single time. The chain carries TRBV18 and TRBJ2-3, with D perhaps TRBD1 (6 bases). Germline lookup yields CDR1 KGHSH and CDR2 LQKENI. V was pared by 3 bases and J by 0 bases, with 16 bases between. The CDR3 consists of 17 residues. The CDR3 DNA is TGTGCCAGCTCACCCCTAGGGCAGGGGTTAAGCACAGATACGCAGTATTTT. Translation gives CASSPLGQGLSTDTQYF.

The table lists this clone with a few counts. V and J are TRBV5-6 and TRBJ2-7, with 7 bases aligning to TRBD1. The CDR3 is made up of 14 amino acids. After removal of 1 base from V and 3 bases from J, the junction contained 4 bases not matched to a gene. From germline, CDR1 is SGHDT and CDR2 YYEEEE. The CDR3 loop is CASSLSGQDYEQYF. The DNA of the CDR3 is TGTGCCAGCAGCTTGAGCGGACAGGACTACGAGCAGTACTTC.

This chain joins TRBV21-1 and TRBJ1-1; the table calls TRBD1, which could not be checked here. TRBV21-1 is tagged as a pseudogene. The CDR3 is 15 amino acids. Here the CDR3 reads CASSRDREMNTEAFF. CDR3 nucleotides: TGTGCCAGCAGCAGGGACAGGGAAATGAACACTGAAGCTTTCTTT.

The chain employs TRBV27 and TRBJ2-1, with 10 bases aligning to TRBD1. The CDR3 totals 17 residues. The trim removed 3 bases at V and 11 bases at J, leaving 16 bases unmatched. CDR1 is MNHEY and CDR2 is SMNVEV in the germline V gene (reference sequence). The CDR3 loop reads CASSLITGQGSLDKQFF. DNA of the CDR3: TGTGCCAGCAGTTTGATAACGGGACAGGGGTCCCTTGACAAGCAGTTCTTC.

This chain joins TRBV6-5 and TRBJ1-5; no definite D call. CDR3 length: 13 amino acids. Germline loops: CDR1 MNHEY, CDR2 SVGAGI. The V end was cut by 2 bases, the J end by 6 bases, with 8 bases between. The CDR3 protein is CASSYAASQPQHF. The CDR3 coding sequence is TGTGCCAGCAGTTACGCGGCCAGTCAGCCCCAGCATTTT.

The rearrangement uses TRBV6-2 or TRBV6-3 and TRBJ2-3; no definite D call. Germline CDR1 MNHEY, CDR2 SVGEGT. This CDR3 has 12 amino acids. The V and J ends lost 6 bases and 3 bases respectively, with 7 bases between them. As DNA, the CDR3 is TGTGCCAGCAGCCATAATACAGATACGCAGTATTTT. Residues: CASSHNTDTQYF.

This clone has only a few counts. This rearrangement joins TRBV7-2 to TRBJ1-1; 10 bases map to TRBD1. CDR3 length: 15 amino acids. Germline-derived CDR1 and CDR2 are SGHTA and FQGNSA. The junction had 4 bases not matched to a gene; V was cut back by 5 bases and J by 1 base. The CDR3 DNA is TGTGCCAGCAGCGCGAGGACAGGGGGGAACACTGAAGCTTTCTTT. It specifies CASSARTGGNTEAFF. Supplemented by reference TRBV7-2 and TRBJ1-1, the full variable domain reads GAGVSQSPSNKVTEKGKDVELRCDPISGHTALYWYRQSLGQGLEFLIYFQGNSAPDKSGLPSDRFSAERTGGSVSTLTIQRTQQEDSAVYLCASSARTGGNTEAFFGQGTRLTVV.

The chain recombines TRBV5-1 with TRBJ2-1, with 13 positions matching TRBD2. Losses at the gene ends were 4 bases for V and 6 bases for J; bases not matched to a gene: 7. Germline V CDR1 and CDR2: SGHRS, YFSETQ. The CDR3 runs 16 residues. The CDR3 DNA reads as TGCGCCAGCAGCCTCCTGACTAGCGGGAGGAGCAATGAGCAGTTCTTC. Its protein product is CASSLLTSGRSNEQFF.

V and J are TRBV18 and TRBJ1-2; 10 bases fit TRBD1. Trimming cost V 2 bases and J 5 bases; bases outside gene matches: 11. The CDR3 length is 17 residues. Germline V gene lookup returns CDR1 KGHSH and CDR2 LQKENI. CDR3 loop: CASSPIGQGVSSYGYTF. CDR3 sequence (DNA): TGTGCCAGCTCACCAATAGGACAGGGGGTCTCAAGTTATGGCTACACCTTC.

This chain links TRBV5-1 with TRBJ1-3; a possible D gene is TRBD1 (6 bases). The CDR3 is made up of 16 amino acids. V was pared by 5 bases and J by 0 bases, with 15 bases between. Per germline, CDR1 SGHRS and CDR2 YFSETQ. CDR3 amino acids: CASRGMGADSGNTIYF. For the CDR3, the DNA is TGCGCCAGCAGGGGAATGGGGGCCGACTCTGGAAACACCATATATTTT.

J is TRBJ2-3 and V is TRBV7-2, with 12 bases identical to TRBD2. This CDR3 region has 15 residues. V was pared by 5 bases and J by 0 bases, with 0 bases of the junction left unmatched. Germline V lookup: CDR1 SGHTA, CDR2 FQGNSA. CDR3 sequence: CASSTSGGSTDTQYF. The CDR3, as DNA: TGTGCCAGCAGCACTAGCGGGGGGAGCACAGATACGCAGTATTTT.

V gene TRBV28 combines with J gene TRBJ2-7; D remains unclear. Germline values: CDR1 MDHEN, CDR2 SYDVKM. V shed 7 bases and J shed 0 bases, with 13 bases lying between them. CDR3 size: 14 residues. The CDR3 sequence is CASMAFQSSYEQYF. CDR3 DNA sequence: TGTGCCAGCATGGCCTTCCAAAGCTCCTACGAGCAGTACTTC.

The chain recombines TRBV9 with TRBJ1-6, with 9 bases fitting TRBD1. The CDR3 has 15 amino acids. The germline V gene has CDR1 SGDLS and CDR2 YYNGEE. V lost 0 bases to trimming and J lost 10 bases; unmatched junction nucleotides: 5. For the CDR3, the DNA is TGTGCCAGCAGCGTAGAGGGACAGGGAGAGTCACCCCTCCACTTT. Translation gives CASSVEGQGESPLHF.

The chain is built from TRBV11-2 and TRBJ2-1; the match to TRBD1 covers 8 bases. The CDR3 runs 15 residues. Trimming removed 1 base from V and 7 bases from J; junction bases left unmatched: 6. Germline CDR1 is SGHAT and CDR2 is FQNNGV. The CDR3 loop is CASSLGGQVTNEQFF. The CDR3 nucleotides are TGTGCCAGCAGCTTAGGGGGACAGGTTACGAATGAGCAGTTCTTC.

The rearrangement uses TRBV7-2 and TRBJ1-1; D unresolved. Per germline, CDR1 SGHTA and CDR2 FQGNSA. The CDR3 sequence is 15 residues long. Deletions cut 5 bases from V and 1 base from J, with 14 bases between. CDR3 nucleotides: TGTGCCAGCAGCCCCATTATAGCACAGAACACTGAAGCTTTCTTT. It is translated as CASSPIIAQNTEAFF.

The V call is TRBV29-1, the J call TRBJ2-5, with D tentatively TRBD1 (6 bases). V dropped 7 bases and J dropped 3 bases, with 6 bases sitting between them. This CDR3 contains 10 residues. Germline V CDR1 and CDR2: SQVTM, ANQGSEA. CDR3 loop: CSGTEETQYF. The CDR3 nucleotides are TGCAGCGGGACAGAAGAGACCCAGTACTTC.